Included here is one T cell receptor beta chain sequence, with context. Assay used: immunoSEQ multiplex PCR; TCRdb lists only in-frame clones, some missing. Of more than 100,000 clones listed, roughly 85% are singletons. These data are taken from a study of blood T cell repertoires in COVID-19. The CDR3 consists of 13 residues. Trimming shortened V by 5 bases and J by 12 bases, and 16 bases separated the two germline ends. Germline V lookup: CDR1 KGHSH, CDR2 LQKENI. This receptor was identified in a man between 40 and 49 years old with acute or convalescent COVID-19. This chain connects TRBV18 to TRBJ1-4, with D uncertain. Sequencing used peripheral blood. The chain's CDR3 is CASSATRAQQLFF. The CDR3 nucleotides are TGTGCCAGCTCAGCCACTCGAGCCCAACAACTGTTTTTT.